Listed below are T cell receptor beta chains from one sample, sequenced in a study of T cells in Graves' hyperthyroidism and ophthalmopathy. From the multiplex PCR reads, TCRdb called clonotypes with MiXCR, one entry per CDR3 protein. This table holds about 640,000 distinct CDR3 sequences, nearly 45% found once. Specimen: peripheral blood or thyroid tissue (not recorded which). All receptors come from an adult man with Graves' disease, either hyperthyroidism or ophthalmopathy (not recorded which). Both conserved end residues are part of each CDR3. D genes are given only for firm matches. Clone size is not always given. Where it is, it says once, few, many or a class for expanded clones.

V	J	D	size	CDR3	DNA
TRBV29-1	TRBJ1-3	-	-	CSVARGVGNTIYF	TGCAGCGTTGCTCGGGGGGTAGGAAACACCATATATTTT
TRBV2	TRBJ1-5	-	few	CASSYSGESNQPQHF	TGTGCCAGCAGTTACTCAGGGGAAAGCAATCAGCCCCAGCATTTT
TRBV9	TRBJ1-1	-	-	CASSVEGGGRGTEAFF	TGTGCCAGCAGCGTAGAAGGGGGGGGCAGGGGCACTGAAGCTTTCTTT
TRBV12-3/TRBV12-4	TRBJ1-2	-	many	CASRMTDNYGYTF	TGTGCCAGCAGGATGACAGACAACTATGGCTACACCTTC
TRBV7-3	TRBJ2-2	-	-	CASSNKGNTGELFF	TGTGCCAGCAGCAACAAAGGGAACACCGGGGAGCTGTTTTTT
TRBV24-1	TRBJ1-5	-	-	CATRRGVNQPQHF	TGTGCCACCAGACGAGGGGTTAATCAGCCCCAGCATTTT
TRBV20-1	TRBJ1-3	-	-	CSASGGSSGNTIYF	TGCAGTGCTAGTGGAGGCAGCTCTGGAAACACCATATATTTT
TRBV29-1	TRBJ1-4	-	-	CSLASGGDNEKLFF	TGCAGCTTGGCCTCTGGGGGAGACAATGAAAAACTGTTTTTT
TRBV5-1	TRBJ1-6	-	few	CASSFTGNYNSPLHF	TGCGCCAGCAGCTTCACAGGAAATTATAATTCACCCCTCCACTTT
TRBV7-2	TRBJ1-2	TRBD1	-	CASSQGTGQFSTNYGYTF	TGTGCCAGCAGCCAAGGGACAGGGCAGTTCTCAACTAACTATGGCTACACCTTC
TRBV7-6	TRBJ2-6	-	-	CASSYSRGRGLRSGANVLTF	TGTGCCAGCAGTTACTCGAGGGGGAGGGGGCTCAGGTCTGGGGCCAACGTCCTGACTTTC
TRBV29-1	TRBJ1-5	TRBD1	-	CSVGSGQYINQPQHF	TGCAGCGTGGGGTCGGGACAGTACATCAATCAGCCCCAGCATTTT
TRBV5-1	TRBJ1-1	-	many	CASSLGEEVGRTEAFF	TGCGCCAGCAGCTTGGGGGAGGAGGTTGGGAGGACTGAAGCTTTCTTT
TRBV7-2	TRBJ1-4	TRBD1	many	CASSSQGAELFF	TGTGCCAGCAGCTCCCAGGGGGCTGAACTGTTTTTT
TRBV29-1	TRBJ1-2	-	many	CSVWTRDYGYTF	TGCAGCGTTTGGACTAGGGACTATGGCTACACCTTC
TRBV19	TRBJ1-2	-	-	CASSTRGGHYGYTF	TGTGCCAGTAGTACCCGTGGGGGGCACTATGGCTACACCTTC
TRBV29-1	TRBJ1-1	TRBD1	many	CSVPGQGPTNTEAFF	TGCAGCGTACCCGGACAGGGGCCTACGAACACTGAAGCTTTCTTT
TRBV7-8	TRBJ1-4	-	-	CASSPLTGVEKLFF	TGTGCCAGCAGCCCTCTAACCGGGGTTGAAAAACTGTTTTTT
TRBV7-3	TRBJ2-5	TRBD1	-	CASSAGTGPEETQYF	TGTGCCAGCAGCGCCGGGACAGGTCCCGAAGAGACCCAGTACTTC
TRBV7-9	TRBJ2-7	-	few	CASSPFSDEQYF	TGTGCCAGCAGCCCGTTTAGCGACGAGCAGTACTTC
TRBV29-1	TRBJ1-5	-	-	CSVETGETQPQHF	TGCAGCGTTGAGACCGGTGAAACGCAGCCCCAGCATTTT
TRBV15	TRBJ2-7	-	few	CATSPTLYEEQYF	TGTGCCACCAGCCCAACTTTGTATGAGGAGCAGTACTTC
TRBV15	TRBJ2-5	TRBD2	-	CATSRTAGAQLETQYF	TGTGCCACCAGCAGGACAGCGGGGGCGCAACTGGAGACCCAGTACTTC
TRBV7-8	TRBJ1-6	-	few	CASSLRQGPLHF	TGTGCCAGCAGCTTACGTCAGGGACCCCTCCACTTT
TRBV10-3	TRBJ2-7	-	once	CAISVDITYEQYF	TGTGCCATCAGTGTGGACATCACCTACGAGCAGTACTTC
TRBV12-3/TRBV12-4	TRBJ1-2	TRBD1	many	CASSFGQGADGYTF	TGTGCCAGCAGTTTCGGACAGGGGGCGGACGGCTACACCTTC
TRBV29-1	TRBJ2-1	-	-	CSVSGSYNEQFF	TGCAGCGTGTCGGGCTCCTACAATGAGCAGTTCTTC
TRBV15	TRBJ1-5	-	many	CATSRDYGNQPQHF	TGTGCCACCAGCAGAGATTACGGGAATCAGCCCCAGCATTTT
TRBV7-9	TRBJ1-1	-	many	CASSLTFGDTEAFF	TGTGCCAGCAGCTTAACCTTCGGAGACACTGAAGCTTTCTTT